These 17 T cell receptor beta chains came from one sample sequenced in a study of siplizumab effects on memory and regulatory T cells. Clones were read by immunoSEQ multiplex PCR, and TCRdb kept only the in-frame ones, dropping some. The sample includes approximately 82,000 clones, 87% of them seen just once. The sample taken for sequencing was Tregs sorted from blood. The source of these receptors is a human donor in good health.

The chain joins TRBV5-1 to TRBJ1-5, with D possibly being TRBD1 (6 bases). CDR3 length equals 14 residues. Trimming left V 2 bases short and J 3 bases short, with 9 bases between. Germline assignment: CDR1 SGHRS and CDR2 YFSETQ. This chain's CDR3 is CASSLGGTNQPQHF. The CDR3 coding sequence is TGCGCCAGCAGCTTAGGGGGGACCAATCAGCCCCAGCATTTT.

V usage is TRBV29-1 and J usage is TRBJ2-5; 7 nucleotides agree with TRBD1. The CDR3 length is 13 residues. J gave up 5 bases and V 7 bases, and 10 bases lay outside the gene matches. Germline CDR1 is SQVTM and CDR2 is ANQGSEA. CDR3 sequence reads: CSGRQGARETQYF. The CDR3 DNA reads as TGCAGCGGGAGACAGGGAGCGCGGGAGACCCAGTACTTC.

The chain is built from TRBV6-5 and TRBJ1-4, with 8 bases that match TRBD1. V shed 8 bases, J shed 4 bases, and the junction held 9 bases outside the gene matches. Germline loops: CDR1 MNHEY, CDR2 SVGAGI. The CDR3 consists of 15 residues. The CDR3 region has the DNA TGTGCCAGCGTTAGACAGGGGAACGTTAATGAAAAACTGTTTTTT. It translates to CASVRQGNVNEKLFF.

DNA for the CDR3: TGTGCCAGCAGCTTCGGCCCTAGCACAGATACGCAGTATTTT. It encodes CASSFGPSTDTQYF. J is TRBJ2-3 and V is TRBV7-9, with D hard to call. The V and J ends lost 3 bases and 0 bases respectively, with 7 bases between them. Looked up from germline, CDR1 is SEHNR and CDR2 is FQNEAQ (reference sequence). The CDR3 has 14 residues.

This chain joins TRBV6-1 and TRBJ2-5, with 8 bases lining up with TRBD2. Trimming cost V 6 bases and J 4 bases; bases outside gene matches: 7. CDR1 is MNHNS and CDR2 is SASEGT in the germline V gene. The length of the CDR3 is 14 residues. CDR3 DNA: TGTGCCAGCAGCCCGGGGGGGTTTTTAGAGACCCAGTACTTC. It encodes CASSPGGFLETQYF.

CDR3 sequence reads: CALHRDLTGGYTF. The CDR3 DNA reads TGTGCCCTTCACAGGGACCTAACGGGGGGCTACACCTTC. This rearrangement joins TRBV2 to TRBJ1-2; D possibly corresponds to TRBD1 (6 bases). Germline V CDR1 and CDR2: SNHLY, FYNNEI. The CDR3 covers 13 residues. The V gene lost 11 bases and the J gene lost 8 bases, with 21 bases spanning the gap.

This clone is a singleton in its sample. The chain links TRBV4-2 to TRBJ1-3, with 8 bases aligning to TRBD1. This CDR3 contains 20 residues. Germline V gene sequence: CDR1 LGHNA, CDR2 YNFKEQ. J gave up 0 bases and V 0 bases, and 13 bases lay outside the gene matches. The CDR3 loop reads CASSQDYPGQGFYSGNTIYF. CDR3 sequence (DNA): TGTGCCAGCAGCCAAGACTATCCTGGACAGGGTTTTTACTCTGGAAACACCATATATTTT.

This sequence joins TRBV5-4 and TRBJ2-7, with D maybe TRBD2 (5 bases). V dropped 5 bases and J dropped 5 bases, with 14 bases sitting between them. The CDR3 totals 13 residues. The germline CDR1 and CDR2 sequences are SGHNT and YYREEE (reference sequence). The CDR3 DNA follows: TGTGCCAGCAGTAACTTGGAGGACCACGAGCAGTACTTC. Translating gives CASSNLEDHEQYF.

This rearrangement joins TRBV9 to TRBJ1-1; 9 nucleotides agree with TRBD1. Germline V gene data show CDR1 as SGDLS and CDR2 as YYNGEE. The CDR3 consists of 15 residues. V lost 2 bases, J lost 0 bases, and 2 bases stayed unmatched. The CDR3 is CASSVTGGMNTEAFF. DNA of the CDR3: TGTGCCAGCAGCGTGACAGGGGGAATGAACACTGAAGCTTTCTTT.

This chain connects TRBV10-1 to TRBJ2-3; D is unresolved. Trimming shortened V by 6 bases and J by 0 bases, and 7 bases separated the two germline ends. Per the germline V gene, CDR1 is WNHNN and CDR2 is SYGVQD (reference sequence). The CDR3 has 13 amino acids. CDR3 nucleotide sequence: TGCGCCAGCAGCCTGCAAAGCACAGATACGCAGTATTTT. Translation: CASSLQSTDTQYF.

This sequence joins TRBV5-1 and TRBJ2-5; 8 bases agree with TRBD1. The CDR3 loop spans 16 amino acids. J gave up 5 bases and V 0 bases, and 9 bases lay outside the gene matches. Germline V lookup: CDR1 SGHRS, CDR2 YFSETQ. The CDR3 region is CASSLVYQGAFETQYF. The DNA for the CDR3 is TGCGCCAGCAGCTTGGTCTACCAGGGGGCGTTTGAGACCCAGTACTTC.

The rearrangement joins TRBV2 to TRBJ2-3, with 10 bases that match TRBD2. Germline CDR1 SNHLY, CDR2 FYNNEI. Losses at the gene ends were 10 bases for V and 5 bases for J; bases not matched to a gene: 12. The CDR3 consists of 15 residues. Here the CDR3 DNA reads TGTGCCACCTCCGTCAGCGGGGGGGCCGTAGATACGCAGTATTTT. The encoded protein is CATSVSGGAVDTQYF.

The chain has TRBV11-2 and TRBJ1-4; TRBD1 matches 8 bases. This CDR3 contains 14 residues. Germline CDR1 is SGHAT and CDR2 is FQNNGV. V was pared by 6 bases and J by 12 bases, with 12 bases of the junction left unmatched. For the CDR3, the DNA is TGTGCCAGCAGGCCAGGGGGCCTCAGGGGGGAACTGTTTTTT. This translates into CASRPGGLRGELFF.

This sequence joins TRBV5-1 and TRBJ2-5, with TRBD1 as a possible D gene (6 bases). Per germline, CDR1 SGHRS and CDR2 YFSETQ. This CDR3 region has 14 residues. The ends were cut back, 0 bases at V and 9 bases at J, with 15 bases in the middle. The CDR3 DNA is TGCGCCAGCAGCTTGGCCAGGGGACCCGTGTCCCAGTACTTC. It yields the protein CASSLARGPVSQYF.

The V gene is TRBV5-6, the J gene TRBJ1-2, with 10 nucleotides matching TRBD1. The CDR3 has 15 amino acids. With V trimmed by 5 bases and J by 0 bases, 4 bases remained unmatched. Germline V gene data show CDR1 as SGHDT and CDR2 as YYEEEE. This CDR3 reads CASRRGQGANYGYTF. In nucleotides, the CDR3 is TGTGCCAGCAGGAGAGGACAGGGGGCTAACTATGGCTACACCTTC.

The count of this clone is one. The V gene is TRBV15, the J gene TRBJ1-1; D remains unclear. The V and J ends lost 2 bases and 0 bases respectively, with 16 bases between them. CDR1 and CDR2 (germline): LNHNV, YYDKDF (reference sequence). The CDR3 totals 17 residues. In DNA, the CDR3 is TGTGCCACCAGCAGACCCGCACTGGGAGTCATGAACACTGAAGCTTTCTTT. The encoded protein is CATSRPALGVMNTEAFF.

This chain links TRBV19 with TRBJ2-7, with a tentative D call TRBD1 (6 bases). This CDR3 spans 14 amino acids. V lost 1 base and J lost 6, with 13 bases in between. Germline V lookup: CDR1 LNHDA, CDR2 SQIVND (reference sequence). The CDR3 sequence is CASSIGGRLSEQYF. DNA for the CDR3: TGTGCCAGTAGTATAGGGGGGCGCTTGTCCGAGCAGTACTTC.